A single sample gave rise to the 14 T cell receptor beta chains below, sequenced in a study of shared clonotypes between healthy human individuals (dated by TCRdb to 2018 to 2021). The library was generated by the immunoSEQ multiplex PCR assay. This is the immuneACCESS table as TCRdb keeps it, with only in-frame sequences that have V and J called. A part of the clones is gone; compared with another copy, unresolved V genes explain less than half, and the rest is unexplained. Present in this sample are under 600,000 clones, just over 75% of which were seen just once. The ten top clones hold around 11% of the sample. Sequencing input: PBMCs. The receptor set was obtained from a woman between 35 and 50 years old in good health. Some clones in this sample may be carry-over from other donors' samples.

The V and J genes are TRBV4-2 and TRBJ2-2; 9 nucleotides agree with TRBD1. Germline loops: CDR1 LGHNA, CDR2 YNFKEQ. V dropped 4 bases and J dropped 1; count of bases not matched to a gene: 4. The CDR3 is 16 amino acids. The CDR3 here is CASSRTGEMNTGELFF. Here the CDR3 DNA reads TGTGCCAGCAGCCGGACAGGGGAGATGAACACCGGGGAGCTGTTTTTT.

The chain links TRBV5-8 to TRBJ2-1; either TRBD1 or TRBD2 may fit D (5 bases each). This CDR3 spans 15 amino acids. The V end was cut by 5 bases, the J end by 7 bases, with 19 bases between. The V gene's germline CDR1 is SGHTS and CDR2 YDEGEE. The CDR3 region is CASSTAGTYSNEQFF. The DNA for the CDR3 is TGTGCCAGCAGTACCGCCGGGACCTACTCTAATGAGCAGTTCTTC.

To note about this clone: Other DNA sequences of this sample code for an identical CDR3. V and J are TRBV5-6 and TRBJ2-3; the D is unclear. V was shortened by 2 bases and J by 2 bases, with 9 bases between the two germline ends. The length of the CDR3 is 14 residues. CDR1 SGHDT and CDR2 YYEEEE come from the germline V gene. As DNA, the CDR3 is TGTGCCAGCAGCTTAGGCGGCCACACAGATACGCAGTATTTT. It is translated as CASSLGGHTDTQYF.

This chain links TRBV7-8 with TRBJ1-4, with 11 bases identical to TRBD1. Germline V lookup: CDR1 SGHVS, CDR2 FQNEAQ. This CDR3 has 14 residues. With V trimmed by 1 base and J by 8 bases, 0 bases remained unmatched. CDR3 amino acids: CASSLGTGGEKLFF. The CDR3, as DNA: TGTGCCAGCAGCTTAGGGACAGGGGGCGAAAAACTGTTTTTT.

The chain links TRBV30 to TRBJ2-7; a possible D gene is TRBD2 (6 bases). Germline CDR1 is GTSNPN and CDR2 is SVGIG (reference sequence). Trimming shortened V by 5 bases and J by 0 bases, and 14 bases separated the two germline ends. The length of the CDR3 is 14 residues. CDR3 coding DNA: TGTGCCTGGCACCTGGCGGGGATCTCCTACGAGCAGTACTTC. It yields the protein CAWHLAGISYEQYF.

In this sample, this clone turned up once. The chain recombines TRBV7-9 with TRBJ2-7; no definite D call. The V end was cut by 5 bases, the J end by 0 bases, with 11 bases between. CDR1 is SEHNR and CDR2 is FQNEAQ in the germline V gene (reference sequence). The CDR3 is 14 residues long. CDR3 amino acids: CASSPNTDSYEQYF. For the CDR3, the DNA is TGTGCCAGCAGCCCCAATACAGACTCCTACGAGCAGTACTTC. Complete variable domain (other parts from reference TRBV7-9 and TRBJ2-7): DTGVSQNPRHKITKRGQNVTFRCDPISEHNRLYWYRQTLGQGPEFLTYFQNEAQLEKSRLLSDRFSAERPKGSFSTLEIQRTEQGDSAMYLCASSPNTDSYEQYFGPGTRLTVT.

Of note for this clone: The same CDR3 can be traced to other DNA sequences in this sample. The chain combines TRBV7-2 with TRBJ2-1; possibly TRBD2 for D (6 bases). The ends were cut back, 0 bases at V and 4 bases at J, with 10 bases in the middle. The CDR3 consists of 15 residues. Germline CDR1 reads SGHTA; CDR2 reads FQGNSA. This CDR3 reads CASSLAGGPYNEQFF. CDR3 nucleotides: TGTGCCAGCAGCTTAGCGGGAGGACCGTACAATGAGCAGTTCTTC. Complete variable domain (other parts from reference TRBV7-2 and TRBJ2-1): GAGVSQSPSNKVTEKGKDVELRCDPISGHTALYWYRQSLGQGLEFLIYFQGNSAPDKSGLPSDRFSAERTGGSVSTLTIQRTQQEDSAVYLCASSLAGGPYNEQFFGPGTRLTVL.

CDR3 DNA: TGTGCCAGCTCACCCAGGCAGGTACCTTCTGGGGCCAACGTCCTGACTTTC. The encoded protein is CASSPRQVPSGANVLTF. The genes are TRBV18 and TRBJ2-6; D not certain. CDR1 is KGHSH, CDR2 LQKENI, per germline. V gave up 3 bases and J gave up 1 base, with 13 bases separating them. This CDR3 is 17 amino acids long.

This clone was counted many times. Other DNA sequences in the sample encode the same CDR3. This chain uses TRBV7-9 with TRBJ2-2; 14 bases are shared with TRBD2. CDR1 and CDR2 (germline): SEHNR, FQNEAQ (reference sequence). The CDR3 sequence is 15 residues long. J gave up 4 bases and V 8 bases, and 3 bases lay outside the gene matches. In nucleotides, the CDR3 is TGTGCCAGCGGTGGACTAGCGGGAGGCACCGGGGAGCTGTTTTTT. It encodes CASGGLAGGTGELFF.

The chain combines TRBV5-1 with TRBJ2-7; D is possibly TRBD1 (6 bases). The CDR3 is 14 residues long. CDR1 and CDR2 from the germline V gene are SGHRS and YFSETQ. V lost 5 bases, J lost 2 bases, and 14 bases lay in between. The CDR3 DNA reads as TGCGCCAGCAGATTGAGTCAGGGGCCCTACGAGCAGTACTTC. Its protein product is CASRLSQGPYEQYF.

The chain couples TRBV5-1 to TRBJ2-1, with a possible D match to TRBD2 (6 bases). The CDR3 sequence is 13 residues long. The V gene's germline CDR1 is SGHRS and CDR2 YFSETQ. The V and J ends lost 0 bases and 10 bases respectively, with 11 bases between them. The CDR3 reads CASSLDPAGEQFF. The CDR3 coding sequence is TGCGCCAGCAGCTTGGACCCAGCGGGCGAGCAGTTCTTC.

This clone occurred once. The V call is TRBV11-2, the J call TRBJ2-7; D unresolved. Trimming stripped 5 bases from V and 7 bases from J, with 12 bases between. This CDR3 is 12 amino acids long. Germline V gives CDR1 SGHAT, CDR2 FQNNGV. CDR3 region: CASSLPTLEQYF. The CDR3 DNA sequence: TGTGCCAGCAGCCTCCCCACCCTGGAGCAGTACTTC.

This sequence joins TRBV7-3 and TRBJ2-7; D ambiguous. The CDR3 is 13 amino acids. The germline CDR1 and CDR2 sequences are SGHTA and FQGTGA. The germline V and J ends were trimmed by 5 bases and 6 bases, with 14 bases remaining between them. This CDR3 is CASSVDHSGEQYF. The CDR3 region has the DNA TGTGCCAGCAGCGTCGACCATAGTGGCGAGCAGTACTTC.

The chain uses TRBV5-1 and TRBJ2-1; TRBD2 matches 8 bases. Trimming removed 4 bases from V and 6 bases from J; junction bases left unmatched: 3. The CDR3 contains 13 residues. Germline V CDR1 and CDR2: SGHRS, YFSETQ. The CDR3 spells CASSREGPNEQFF. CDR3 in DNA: TGCGCCAGCAGCCGGGAGGGCCCCAATGAGCAGTTCTTC.